This T cell receptor beta chain was captured by sequencing in a study of T cells expressing NK-cell markers. Study details: Sequenced donors, eight in total, included seven who were HCMV-seropositive and one who was seronegative. General study findings and limits: Dominant NKG2C+ clonotype frequencies of about 1.0-8% of CD8+ T cells were measured in 5 or 6 donors. A few donors showed these clonotypes also leading the CD3+CD56-NKG2C+ fraction.

Regarding this clonotype: Its antigen is unidentified.

The CDR3 loop spans 15 amino acids. The V gene's germline CDR1 is SGHVS and CDR2 FQNEAQ. TCRdb reprocessed the 5' RACE reads; each CDR3 protein has one entry and no DNA is given. The listing contains approximately 550,000 distinct CDR3 sequences. The clonotype comes from a man between 18 and 35 years old in good health. V gene TRBV7-8 combines with J gene TRBJ2-5; there is no DNA to check the TCRdb D call of TRBD2. The source material was blood T cells: a sorted CD56 or NKG2C T cell subset, CD4+ or CD8+ T cells, or bulk PBMC T cells (not recorded which). The CDR3 sequence is CASSLGVGRVETQYF.